This T cell receptor beta chain was profiled in a study of blood T cell repertoires in COVID-19. Study-wide context: PBMCs, B-cell-depleted T cells, or T cells were the source of the cDNA or gDNA that made up the material.

Authors' processing steps: Amplified reference gene primers provided the basis for estimating nucleated cell counts. The table came from immunoSEQ multiplex PCR; TCRdb's copy has only in-frame clones and leaves some out. V, J and clone size were drawn from that table, and D and trimming were deduced from the DNA. The sample shows 150,000 to 200,000 clones, 88% of them seen only once. The CDR3 extends over 16 amino acids. Germline V gives CDR1 LNHNV, CDR2 YYDKDF (reference sequence). The V end lost 1 base, the J end lost 5 bases, and 12 bases lay between the germline ends. Source material: peripheral blood. This receptor was identified in a man in his sixties or seventies with active or convalescent COVID-19. The chain combines TRBV15 with TRBJ1-6; D perhaps matches TRBD1 (5 bases). The CDR3 loop is CATSRGRTSDNSPLHF. In nucleotides, the CDR3 is TGTGCCACCAGCAGAGGCCGGACATCGGATAATTCACCCCTCCACTTT.